What follows is one TCR beta chain and its context. Trimming removed 3 bases from V and 3 bases from J, with 9 bases in between. The CDR3 is 13 residues long. CDR1 and CDR2 from the germline V gene are LNHDA and SQIVND (reference sequence). The data were taken from a study of blood T cell repertoires in COVID-19. As for the study in general: The origin of the acute and convalescent COVID-19 samples was the United States, Italy and Spain. The analysed material was cDNA or gDNA that came from T cells, B-cell-depleted T cells, or PBMCs.

Methods used by the authors: Amplification of reference gene primers was used by the study to estimate nucleated cell counts. Sequencing used immunoSEQ multiplex PCR; TCRdb keeps in-frame clones, though not all of them. That table gives V, J and clone size, and the DNA gave D and trimming. Found here are about 48,000 clones, over 75% of them singletons; the top ten hold 5.5% to 7%. The sequenced material came from peripheral blood. The clonotype was recovered from a woman aged 55-70 years with acute or convalescent COVID-19. The chain couples TRBV19 to TRBJ2-7; D may be TRBD2 (5 bases). CDR3 residues: CASSIIGSYEQYF. CDR3 nucleotide sequence: TGTGCCAGTAGTATCATAGGGAGCTACGAGCAGTACTTC. Complete variable domain (other parts from reference TRBV19 and TRBJ2-7): DGGITQSPKYLFRKEGQNVTLSCEQNLNHDAMYWYRQDPGQGLRLIYYSQIVNDFQKGDIAEGYSVSREKKESFPLTVTSAQKNPTAFYLCASSIIGSYEQYFGPGTRLTVT.